This entry lists 19 T cell receptor beta chains sequenced from one sample in a study of blood T cells in healthy people across ages. Primers used in a second PCR of about 7 to 11 cycles were a sample-barcoded 5' primer and a J-beta primer mix. TCRdb fed the 5' RACE reads into MiXCR, producing one record per CDR3 protein. The data contain about 1.5 million distinct CDR3 sequences, 35% to 45% of them singletons. Material: blood. These receptors were taken from a woman younger than 30 in good health.

This clonotype has a handful of counts. This sequence joins TRBV12-3 or TRBV12-4 and TRBJ1-5; 7 positions match TRBD1. The V and J ends lost 3 bases and 4 bases, in that order; junction bases with no gene match: 12. The CDR3 sequence is 17 residues long. The CDR3 spells CASSLPGGLTGNQPQHF. Written as DNA, the CDR3 is TGTGCCAGCAGTTTGCCAGGGGGACTCACAGGGAATCAGCCCCAGCATTTT.

This clonotype was seen more than once but under ten times. The rearrangement joins TRBV20-1 to TRBJ2-4; D is perhaps TRBD1 (6 bases). The end of the DNA is better explained by TRBJ2-7, so the J call may be wrong. Germline values: CDR1 DFQATT, CDR2 SNEGSKA (reference sequence). The CDR3 extends over 15 amino acids. DNA for the CDR3: TGCAGTGCTAGAGATTTCACAGGGAGTCTCTACGAGCAGTACTTC. As protein: CSARDFTGSLYEQYF.

V usage is TRBV7-2 and J usage is TRBJ2-1; D remains unclear. The DNA end is a closer match to TRBJ2-7, so the J assignment may be wrong. This CDR3 contains 14 residues. Germline loops: CDR1 SGHTA, CDR2 FQGNSA. CDR3 loop: CASSLETAYNEQYF. In nucleotides, the CDR3 is TGTGCCAGCAGCTTAGAGACTGCCTACAATGAGCAGTACTTC.

The genes are TRBV6-6 and TRBJ2-7, with no clear D. The CDR3 loop spans 13 amino acids. Trimming cost V 2 bases and J 7 bases, with 12 bases left between them. Germline V gene data show CDR1 as MNHNY and CDR2 as SVGAGI (reference sequence). For the CDR3, the DNA is TGTGCCAGCAGTTACGTGGGGTACAATGAGCAGTACTTC. Residues: CASSYVGYNEQYF.

The chain has TRBV7-8 and TRBJ2-1, with D perhaps matching TRBD2 (6 bases). Trimming stripped 1 base from V and 0 bases from J, with 10 bases between. The CDR3 spans 16 residues. CDR1 and CDR2 (germline): SGHVS, FQNEAQ. CDR3 in amino acids: CASSLVRGSSYNEQFF. Here the CDR3 DNA reads TGTGCCAGCAGCTTAGTGCGGGGAAGCTCCTACAATGAGCAGTTCTTC.

The rearrangement joins TRBV20-1 to TRBJ1-5; no clear D gene. Trimming removed 0 bases at V and 2 bases at J, with 17 bases between. The CDR3 is made up of 17 amino acids. From germline, CDR1 is DFQATT and CDR2 SNEGSKA (reference sequence). This CDR3 reads CSARDGRVGSRNQPQHF. The CDR3 DNA sequence: TGCAGTGCTAGAGATGGGAGGGTGGGAAGTCGCAATCAGCCCCAGCATTTT.

This clonotype was counted between two and nine times. This chain uses TRBV9 with TRBJ2-7; D might be TRBD1 (5 bases). Between the trimmed V and J ends, which lost 6 bases and 7 bases, there was a span of 20 bases. CDR1 and CDR2 (germline): SGDLS, YYNGEE. This CDR3 has 14 residues. CDR3 coding DNA: TGTGCCAGCACGGAGACAGACCTTTACAATGAGCAGTACTTC. This codes for CASTETDLYNEQYF.

The chain has TRBV20-1 and TRBJ2-3; possibly TRBD2 for D (6 bases). The V end was cut by 5 bases, the J end by 0 bases, with 15 bases between. This CDR3 contains 15 residues. Germline values: CDR1 DFQATT, CDR2 SNEGSKA (reference sequence). Written as DNA, the CDR3 is TGCAGTGCTTCTTATGGTGCGGGGAGCACAGATACGCAGTATTTT. Residues: CSASYGAGSTDTQYF.

This clonotype showed up just a few times. The rearrangement uses TRBV27 and TRBJ2-7, with 7 nucleotides matching TRBD1. V gave up 5 bases and J gave up 0 bases; unmatched junction bases: 10. This CDR3 contains 16 residues. Germline V lookup: CDR1 MNHEY, CDR2 SMNVEV (reference sequence). The CDR3 DNA sequence: TGTGCCAGCAGTCAACAACCCGGGACAGACTCCTACGAGCAGTACTTC. Translated: CASSQQPGTDSYEQYF.

This chain links TRBV5-5 with TRBJ2-5; 11 bases agree with TRBD2. CDR3 size: 16 residues. Germline CDR1 reads SGHKS; CDR2 reads YYEKEE (reference sequence). The junction had 15 bases not matched to a gene; V was cut back by 3 bases and J by 11 bases. The CDR3: CASSSTSGISYNEQYF. CDR3 sequence (DNA): TGTGCCAGCAGCTCGACTAGCGGGATCTCCTACAATGAGCAGTACTTC.

The V and J genes are TRBV13 and TRBJ1-1; 10 bases line up with TRBD1. This CDR3 is 15 amino acids long. From germline, CDR1 is PRHDT and CDR2 FYEKMQ (reference sequence). V shed 5 bases, J shed 5 bases, and the junction held 8 bases outside the gene matches. The CDR3 reads CASSLTGTGVTEAFF. The CDR3 DNA follows: TGTGCCAGCAGCCTCACCGGGACAGGGGTTACTGAAGCTTTCTTT. Drawing the rest from reference TRBV13 and TRBJ1-1, the complete variable domain is AAGVIQSPRHLIKEKRETATLKCYPIPRHDTVYWYQQGPGQDPQFLISFYEKMQSDKGSIPDRFSAQQFSDYHSELNMSSLELGDSALYFCASSLTGTGVTEAFFGQGTRLTVV.

V gene TRBV29-1 combines with J gene TRBJ1-2; D is perhaps TRBD1 (6 bases). Trimming took 4 bases from V and 7 from J, leaving 13 bases between them. The CDR3 length is 12 residues. In germline, CDR1 is SQVTM, CDR2 ANQGSEA. CDR3 in DNA: TGCAGCGTTGGGGGGGGGCGACCTGGCTACACCTTC. It specifies CSVGGGRPGYTF. Variable domain in full (rest from reference TRBV29-1 and TRBJ1-2): SAVISQKPSRDICQRGTSLTIQCQVDSQVTMMFWYRQQPGQSLTLIATANQGSEATYESGFVIDKFPISRPNLTFSTLTVSNMSPEDSSIYLCSVGGGRPGYTFGSGTRLTVV.

This chain uses TRBV6-6 with TRBJ2-3; D call uncertain. Germline assignment: CDR1 MNHNY and CDR2 SVGAGI (reference sequence). The V gene lost 4 bases and the J gene lost 1 base, with 12 bases spanning the gap. The CDR3 sequence is 15 residues long. The chain's CDR3 is CASSFVESRTDTQYF. The CDR3 DNA reads TGTGCCAGCAGTTTCGTAGAATCTCGCACAGATACGCAGTATTTT.

CDR3 in amino acids: CASSEEGINSPLHF. The CDR3 DNA follows: TGTGCCAGCAGTGAGGAGGGGATTAATTCACCCCTCCACTTT. The V and J genes are TRBV2 and TRBJ1-6; a weak D match, TRBD1 (5 bases). The CDR3 has 14 residues. Between the trimmed V and J ends, which lost 3 bases and 6 bases, there was a span of 9 bases. Germline values: CDR1 SNHLY, CDR2 FYNNEI.

The CDR3 spells CASSLVRLRTDPNYGYTF. In nucleotides, the CDR3 is TGTGCCAGCAGCTTGGTGAGGCTCCGAACTGACCCGAACTATGGCTACACCTTC. The J gene is TRBJ1-2, the V gene TRBV5-6; D ambiguous. In germline, CDR1 is SGHDT, CDR2 YYEEEE. The CDR3 contains 18 residues. V lost 0 bases and J 2 bases, leaving 20 bases between the germline ends.

This clonotype was detected ten times or more. This chain uses TRBV7-2 with TRBJ2-1; D is unclear. The ends were cut back, 2 bases at V and 9 bases at J, with 5 bases in the middle. In germline, CDR1 is SGHTA, CDR2 FQGNSA. The CDR3 is 11 amino acids. CDR3 protein: CASSLRVEQFF. The CDR3 region has the DNA TGTGCCAGCAGCTTAAGGGTTGAGCAGTTCTTC.

This chain links TRBV10-2 with TRBJ1-1, with a tentative D call TRBD1 (6 bases). Deletions cut 7 bases from V and 6 bases from J, with 15 bases between. The CDR3 totals 13 residues. Germline V gene lookup returns CDR1 WSHSY and CDR2 SAAADI. CDR3 protein: CASTGQTPPEAFF. DNA for the CDR3: TGCGCCAGCACGGGACAAACTCCTCCTGAAGCTTTCTTT.

The chain has TRBV28 and TRBJ2-3; 9 bases fit TRBD1. This CDR3 is 16 amino acids long. Germline assignment: CDR1 MDHEN and CDR2 SYDVKM. V lost 2 bases and J lost 0; bases outside the gene matches: 3. The CDR3 DNA reads as TGTGCCAGCAGTTTAGCCGGGACAGGGAGCACAGATACGCAGTATTTT. It is translated as CASSLAGTGSTDTQYF.

The chain carries TRBV6-6 and TRBJ1-5, with 9 bases fitting TRBD1. Per the germline V gene, CDR1 is MNHNY and CDR2 is SVGAGI (reference sequence). Germline trimming cut 7 bases from V and 4 bases from J; bases unmatched to any gene: 8. CDR3 length: 15 residues. The CDR3 DNA sequence: TGTGCCAGCATTCTACAGGGGGCTGTAAATCAGCCCCAGCATTTT. As protein: CASILQGAVNQPQHF.